This T cell receptor beta chain emerged from a study of T cell responses to AZD1222 COVID-19 vaccine. Notes on the study in general: AZD1222 recipients seropositive at baseline numbered only five to seven. With dominance at 160-218 and 743-854, vaccine-associated CD4 TCRs spanned spike.

Profiled with immunoSEQ multiplex PCR; TCRdb holds only in-frame clones, not every one. Among about 130,000 clones listed, approximately 84% were seen once. On this clone itself: The antigen is not known.

The germline CDR1 and CDR2 sequences are LNHDA and SQIVND (reference sequence). The CDR3 is 14 residues long. The junction had 2 bases not matched to a gene; V was cut back by 5 bases and J by 0 bases. The sequenced sample was peripheral blood, obtained on day 0 of AZD1222 vaccination. The chain recombines TRBV19 with TRBJ1-1; 8 positions agree with TRBD1. This receptor was identified in an adult in good health. This CDR3 reads CASSGGQVNTEAFF. For the CDR3, the DNA is TGTGCCAGTAGTGGGGGACAGGTGAACACTGAAGCTTTCTTT. Complete variable domain (other parts from reference TRBV19 and TRBJ1-1): DGGITQSPKYLFRKEGQNVTLSCEQNLNHDAMYWYRQDPGQGLRLIYYSQIVNDFQKGDIAEGYSVSREKKESFPLTVTSAQKNPTAFYLCASSGGQVNTEAFFGQGTRLTVV.